The 2 T cell receptor beta chains reported below all come from one sample, sequenced in a study of T cells in Graves' hyperthyroidism and ophthalmopathy. The source material, RNA transcripts, was used to amplify TCR beta CDR3 regions. HTBI primers were employed in a first-round RT-PCR of the TCR CDR3. TCRdb recomputed calls from the multiplex PCR reads with MiXCR, one row per CDR3 protein. The sample has hundreds of thousands of distinct CDR3 sequences, roughly a sixth seen once. Sequences were obtained from blood. These receptors were collected from a woman in her late teens or twenties with Graves' hyperthyroidism.

This clonotype showed up many times. The chain links TRBV7-9 to TRBJ2-5; 15 nucleotides line up with TRBD2. With V trimmed by 4 bases and J by 5 bases, 5 bases remained unmatched. In germline, CDR1 is SEHNR, CDR2 FQNEAQ (reference sequence). The CDR3 length is 16 residues. The CDR3 loop is CASSSGLAGGRETQYF. The DNA of the CDR3 is TGTGCCAGCAGCTCTGGACTAGCGGGAGGGCGCGAGACCCAGTACTTC.

In regard to this clonotype: A read error may explain this, as a much larger clone is one base away. The chain recombines TRBV2 with TRBJ2-7, with 12 bases fitting TRBD2. Trimming removed 8 bases from V and 1 base from J; junction bases left unmatched: 21. The CDR3 spans 20 residues. Looked up from germline, CDR1 is SNHLY and CDR2 is FYNNEI. Here the CDR3 DNA reads TGTGCCAGCGTAGCCGGGACTAGCGGGCCTGCGGGGACCAAGTCCTACGAGCAGTACTTC. Its translation: CASVAGTSGPAGTKSYEQYF.